This T cell receptor (beta chain) is from a study of T cell responses to AZD1222 COVID-19 vaccine. The V end lost 0 bases, the J end lost 2 bases, and 14 bases lay between the germline ends. Germline V CDR1 and CDR2: LGHNA, YSLEER. This CDR3 has 17 amino acids. With respect to this clone: The antigen is not known.

Profiling relied on immunoSEQ multiplex PCR, and the TCRdb table lists in-frame clones only, not all of them. Here the sample spans 80,000 to 100,000 clones, 80% to 90% being singletons. Findings of the study overall: It should be noted that donors were predominantly white British and more often female, and clonal diversity was possibly underestimated. Within unmutated variant regions lay the reported targets of nearly half of spike-specific TCRs.

The chain is built from TRBV4-3 and TRBJ1-5; D is ambiguous. The sample was peripheral blood, taken on day 0 of AZD1222 vaccination. The receptor was derived from an adult in good health. This CDR3 reads CASSQEPPGFGNQPQHF. The CDR3 nucleotides are TGCGCCAGCAGCCAAGAACCTCCTGGTTTCGGCAATCAGCCCCAGCATTTT.